This T cell receptor beta chain originates from a study of OX40 agonist ivuxolimab in advanced cancers. Across the study: Patients received intravenous ivuxolimab every 2 weeks at 0.01 to 10 mg/kg. Notes on the study in general: Dosing at 0.1 to 3.0 mg/kg was accompanied by clonal expansion of CD4+ and CD8+ blood T cells by week 6. In general, CD8+ T cells held more expanded clones than CD4+ did, on average.

This CDR3 has 16 amino acids. After removal of 3 bases from V and 5 bases from J, the junction contained 7 bases not matched to a gene. CDR1 and CDR2 from the germline V gene are SGHDN and FVKESK. Comments on this clone: As yet, its antigen is unknown.

Here immunoSEQ multiplex PCR was the method, and the copy in TCRdb shows in-frame clones only, minus some. This table has tens of thousands of clones, 70% to 90% appearing once. This specimen was CD4+ or CD8+ T cells sorted from blood, taken in a trial of the OX40 agonist ivuxolimab. The TCR was taken from an adult with an advanced solid tumor such as melanoma, head and neck, liver or kidney cancer. The rearrangement uses TRBV14 and TRBJ2-5; TRBD2 matches 12 bases. The CDR3 protein is CASSHPWTSGTETQYF. In DNA, the CDR3 is TGTGCCAGCAGCCATCCTTGGACTAGCGGGACGGAGACCCAGTACTTC. The full variable domain, in which reference TRBV14 and TRBJ2-5 provide the parts outside the CDR3, is EAGVTQFPSHSVIEKGQTVTLRCDPISGHDNLYWYRRVMGKEIKFLLHFVKESKQDESGMPNNRFLAERTGGTYSTLKVQPAELEDSGVYFCASSHPWTSGTETQYFGPGTRLLVL.